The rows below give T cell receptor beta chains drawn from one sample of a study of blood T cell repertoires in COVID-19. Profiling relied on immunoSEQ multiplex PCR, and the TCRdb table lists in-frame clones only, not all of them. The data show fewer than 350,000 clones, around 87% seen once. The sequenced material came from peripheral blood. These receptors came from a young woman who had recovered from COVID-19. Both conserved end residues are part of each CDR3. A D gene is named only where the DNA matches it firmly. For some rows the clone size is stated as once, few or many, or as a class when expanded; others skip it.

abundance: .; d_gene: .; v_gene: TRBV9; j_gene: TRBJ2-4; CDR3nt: TGTGACGGTGAGTTCAAAAACATTCAGTACTTC; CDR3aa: CDGEFKNIQYF
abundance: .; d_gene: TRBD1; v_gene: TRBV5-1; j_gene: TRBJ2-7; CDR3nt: TGCGCCAGCAGCCCGGGGACAGAGAACGAGCAGTACTTC; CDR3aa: CASSPGTENEQYF
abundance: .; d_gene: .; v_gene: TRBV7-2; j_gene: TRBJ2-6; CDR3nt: TGTGCCAGCAGCTTTTTCTCGGGAAGCTCTGGGGCCAACGTCCTGACTTTC; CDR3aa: CASSFFSGSSGANVLTF
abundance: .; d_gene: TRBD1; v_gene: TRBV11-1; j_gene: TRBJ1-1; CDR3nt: TGTGCCAGCAGCCAATTGGGGACAGGAATGAACACTGAAGCTTTCTTT; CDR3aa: CASSQLGTGMNTEAFF
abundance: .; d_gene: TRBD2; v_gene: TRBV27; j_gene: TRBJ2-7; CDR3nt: TGTGCCAGCAGTTTAATCGGAGCGGGAGGTTCCTACGAGCAGTACTTC; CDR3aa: CASSLIGAGGSYEQYF
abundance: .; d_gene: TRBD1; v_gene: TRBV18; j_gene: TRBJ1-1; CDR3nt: TGTGCCAGCTCACTAGGGACAGGGTCTGAAGCTTTCTTT; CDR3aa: CASSLGTGSEAFF
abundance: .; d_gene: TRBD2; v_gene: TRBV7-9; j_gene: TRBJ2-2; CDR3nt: TGTGCCAGCAGCTCTGGACTAGCGGGAGTGGGAGACACCGGGGAGCTGTTTTTT; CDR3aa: CASSSGLAGVGDTGELFF
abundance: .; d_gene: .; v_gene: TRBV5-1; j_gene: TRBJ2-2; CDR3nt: TGCGCCAGCAGCTTATGGGGGGAAGACACCGGGGAGCTGTTTTTT; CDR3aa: CASSLWGEDTGELFF
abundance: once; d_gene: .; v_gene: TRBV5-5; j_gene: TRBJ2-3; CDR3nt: TGTGCCAGCAGCCTCGGGAACGCTTGGCCAGATACGCAGTATTTT; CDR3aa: CASSLGNAWPDTQYF
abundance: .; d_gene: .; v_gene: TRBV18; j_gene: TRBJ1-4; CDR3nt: TGTGCCAGCTCTCGACAACTCCCAGAAACTAATGAAAAACTGTTTTTT; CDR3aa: CASSRQLPETNEKLFF
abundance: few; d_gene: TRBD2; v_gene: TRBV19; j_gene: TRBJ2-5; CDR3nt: TGTGCCAGTAGTATAGTAGCGGGAGGGATTCAGGAGACCCAGTACTTC; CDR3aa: CASSIVAGGIQETQYF
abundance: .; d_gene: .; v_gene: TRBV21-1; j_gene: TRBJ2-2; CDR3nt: TGTGCCAGCAGCAAGTGGGCTAGCGGGGTTGCGAACACCGGGGAGCTGTTTTTT; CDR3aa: CASSKWASGVANTGELFF
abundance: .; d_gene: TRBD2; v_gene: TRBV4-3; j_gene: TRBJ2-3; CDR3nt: TGCGCCAGCAGCCAAGATGGGACCACCCTAGCGGGGTCCACAGATACGCAGTATTTT; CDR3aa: CASSQDGTTLAGSTDTQYF
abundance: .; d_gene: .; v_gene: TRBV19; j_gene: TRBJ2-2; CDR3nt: TGTGCCAGTAGTATTCTATACGTGAACACCGGGGAGCTGTTTTTT; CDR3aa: CASSILYVNTGELFF
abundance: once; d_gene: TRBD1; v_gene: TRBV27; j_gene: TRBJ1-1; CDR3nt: TGTGCCAGCAGACCGGGGACAGGGGGCGGTTATACTGAAGCTTTCTTT; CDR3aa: CASRPGTGGGYTEAFF
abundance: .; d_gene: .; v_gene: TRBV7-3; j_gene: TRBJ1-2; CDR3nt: TGTGCCAGCAGCTTAAGACCAGGGGTAGACTATGGCTACACCTTC; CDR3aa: CASSLRPGVDYGYTF
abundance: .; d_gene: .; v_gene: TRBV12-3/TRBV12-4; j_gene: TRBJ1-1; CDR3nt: TGTGCCAGCAGTTTGAGGACTGAAGCTTTCTTT; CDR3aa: CASSLRTEAFF
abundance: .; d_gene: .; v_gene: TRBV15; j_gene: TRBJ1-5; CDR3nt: TGTGCCACCAGCAGTCTGGGGAGGGAAAATCAGCCCCAGCATTTT; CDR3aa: CATSSLGRENQPQHF
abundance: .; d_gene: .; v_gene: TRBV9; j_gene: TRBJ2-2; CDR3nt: TGTGCCAGCAGCGTAGTTGACATCAACACCGGGGAGCTGTTTTTT; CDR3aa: CASSVVDINTGELFF
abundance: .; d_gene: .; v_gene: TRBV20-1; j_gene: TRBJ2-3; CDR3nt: TGCAGTGCTAGTCTACACTATAGCACAGATACGCAGTATTTT; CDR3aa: CSASLHYSTDTQYF
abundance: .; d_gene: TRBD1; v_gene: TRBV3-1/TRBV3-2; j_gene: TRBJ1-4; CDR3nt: TGTGCCAGCAGCCAGGCAACAGGGGCGGTTGAAAAACTGTTTTTT; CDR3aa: CASSQATGAVEKLFF
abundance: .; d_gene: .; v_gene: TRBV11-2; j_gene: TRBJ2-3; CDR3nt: TGTGCCAGCAGCCACTTCACGGCAGATACGCAGTATTTT; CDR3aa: CASSHFTADTQYF
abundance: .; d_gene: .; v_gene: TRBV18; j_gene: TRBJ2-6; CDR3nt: TGTGCCAGCTCACCCCGGGGAGCAGAGTCTGGGGCCAACGTCCTGACTTTC; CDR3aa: CASSPRGAESGANVLTF
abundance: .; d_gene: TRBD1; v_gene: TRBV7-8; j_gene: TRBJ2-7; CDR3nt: TGTGCCAGCAGGGTAGGGAGGACAGGGGAGCAGTACTTC; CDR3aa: CASRVGRTGEQYF
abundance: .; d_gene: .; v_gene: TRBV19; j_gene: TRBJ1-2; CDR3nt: TGTGCCAGTACCGATCCCGGTAATGCTAACTATGGCTACACCTTC; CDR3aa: CASTDPGNANYGYTF
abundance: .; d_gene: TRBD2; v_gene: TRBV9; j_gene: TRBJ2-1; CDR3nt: TGTGCCAGCAGCAAAGATAGCGGGGGCTACAATGAGCAGTTCTTC; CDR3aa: CASSKDSGGYNEQFF
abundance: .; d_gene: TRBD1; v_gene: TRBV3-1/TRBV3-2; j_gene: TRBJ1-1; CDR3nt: TGTGCCAGCAGTCGTCAGGGGACAGGGAGTTTGAACACTGAAGCTTTCTTT; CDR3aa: CASSRQGTGSLNTEAFF
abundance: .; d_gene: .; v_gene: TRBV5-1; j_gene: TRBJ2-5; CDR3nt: TGCGCCAGCAGCTTGGCCGAAGGCGGGGAGACCCAGTACTTC; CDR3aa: CASSLAEGGETQYF
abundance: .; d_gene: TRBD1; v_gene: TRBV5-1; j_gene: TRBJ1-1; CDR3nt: TGCGCCAGCAGCTCTACAGGGGGCAACACTGAAGCTTTCTTT; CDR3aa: CASSSTGGNTEAFF
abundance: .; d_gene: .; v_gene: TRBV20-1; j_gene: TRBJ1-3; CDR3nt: TGCAGTGCTAGAGGAGTGGACACCATATATTTT; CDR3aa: CSARGVDTIYF
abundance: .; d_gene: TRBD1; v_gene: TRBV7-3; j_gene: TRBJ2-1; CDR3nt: TGTGCCAGCAGCTCTAGGGGACAGGGGGTAGGTGAGCAGTTCTTC; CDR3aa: CASSSRGQGVGEQFF
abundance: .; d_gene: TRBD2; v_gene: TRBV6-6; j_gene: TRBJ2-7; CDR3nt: TGTGCCAGCAGTTACACTAGCGGGGAGCAGTACTTC; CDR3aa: CASSYTSGEQYF
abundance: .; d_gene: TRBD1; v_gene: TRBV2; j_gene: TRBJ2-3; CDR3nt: TGTGCCAGCCTGGGGGGACAGGGATTAACAGATACGCAGTATTTT; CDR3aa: CASLGGQGLTDTQYF
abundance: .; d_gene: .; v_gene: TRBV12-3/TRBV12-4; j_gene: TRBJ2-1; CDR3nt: TGTGCCAGCAGGGGCTCGGTGGTGGGACACGCGTTCTTC; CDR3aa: CASRGSVVGHAFF
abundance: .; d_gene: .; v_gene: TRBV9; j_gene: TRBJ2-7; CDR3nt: TGTGCCAGCAGCGTAGGCGGGGCTGAATCCTACGAGCAGTACTTC; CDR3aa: CASSVGGAESYEQYF